Below, 20 T cell receptor beta chains from the same sample are listed, as sequenced in a study of identical twins. TCRdb redid the calling of the 5' RACE reads with MiXCR, one entry per CDR3 protein. The profile shows 1.5 million to 2 million distinct CDR3 sequences, less than 35% of them singletons. Material: cord blood. The receptors come from a newborn girl in good health.

The chain is built from TRBV27 and TRBJ1-5, with TRBD1 as a possible D gene (6 bases). Trimming stripped 4 bases from V and 4 bases from J, with 17 bases between. The CDR3 covers 16 residues. CDR1 is MNHEY, CDR2 SMNVEV, per germline (reference sequence). CDR3: CASSWSGAVMNQPQHF. The CDR3 DNA follows: TGTGCCAGCAGTTGGTCGGGGGCAGTCATGAATCAGCCCCAGCATTTT.

This clonotype has a handful of counts. This chain connects TRBV15 to TRBJ2-3, with 9 positions matching TRBD2. CDR3 size: 17 residues. The trim removed 0 bases at V and 1 base at J, leaving 5 bases unmatched. The V gene's germline CDR1 is LNHNV and CDR2 YYDKDF (reference sequence). The CDR3 coding sequence is TGTGCCACCAGCAGAGATCTGTCTAGCGGGGGCACAGATACGCAGTATTTT. This sequence encodes CATSRDLSSGGTDTQYF.

The chain combines TRBV7-9 with TRBJ2-5; TRBD1 matches 10 bases. Germline CDR1 is SEHNR and CDR2 is FQNEAQ (reference sequence). CDR3 length: 14 residues. V was pared by 4 bases and J by 4 bases, with 3 bases of the junction left unmatched. The CDR3 region is CASSWTGGIETQYF. The CDR3 DNA reads TGTGCCAGCAGCTGGACAGGGGGGATAGAGACCCAGTACTTC.

With regard to this clonotype: The junction departs from the called germline gene at one end, perhaps through a read error. J is TRBJ2-1 and V is TRBV7-9; TRBD2 matches at 9 bases. CDR1 and CDR2 (germline): SEHNR, FQNEAQ (reference sequence). This CDR3 has 20 amino acids. CDR3 DNA: TGTGCCAGCAGCTCCTTAAAGTTCCCCCCACTAGCGGGCTCCTACAATGAGCACTTCTTC. It codes for CASSSLKFPPLAGSYNEHFF.

The V and J genes are TRBV7-9 and TRBJ1-2; 9 bases match TRBD1. Trimming took 2 bases from V and 8 from J; bases not matched to a gene: 6. Germline CDR1 SEHNR, CDR2 FQNEAQ (reference sequence). The CDR3 spans 14 residues. For the CDR3, the DNA is TGTGCCAGCAGCTTAAGTGGTGGGACAGGGGGCTACACCTTC. The encoded protein is CASSLSGGTGGYTF.

This clonotype was counted a few times. This chain uses TRBV29-1 with TRBJ1-2, with D maybe TRBD1 (6 bases). Between the trimmed V and J ends, which lost 0 bases and 1 base, there was a span of 15 bases. From germline, CDR1 is SQVTM and CDR2 ANQGSEA. This CDR3 contains 16 residues. CDR3 sequence (DNA): TGCAGCGTTGAAGATCTCGGGGGGGCGGGTAACTATGGCTACACCTTC. The encoded protein is CSVEDLGGAGNYGYTF.

The chain couples TRBV5-1 to TRBJ2-1, with D unclear. The CDR3 covers 13 residues. Germline V lookup: CDR1 SGHRS, CDR2 YFSETQ. V lost 5 bases to trimming and J lost 6 bases, with 12 bases between them. DNA of the CDR3: TGCGCCAGCAGTCGATTCACGGGCAATGAGCAGTTCTTC. Amino acid sequence: CASSRFTGNEQFF.

Regarding this clonotype: Germline is not matched at one junction end, which may reflect a read error. The rearrangement uses TRBV7-7 and TRBJ2-3; 8 bases fit TRBD1. Germline CDR1 and CDR2: SSHAT and FNYEAQ (reference sequence). The CDR3 spans 18 residues. CDR3 in amino acids: CASSLELIHRDRSDTQSF. The CDR3 coding sequence is TGTGCCAGCAGCTTAGAATTGATCCATCGGGACAGGTCGGATACGCAGTCTTTT. The full variable domain, rest sourced from reference TRBV7-7 and TRBJ2-3, is GAGVSQSPRYKVTKRGQDVTLRCDPISSHATLYWYQQALGQGPEFLTYFNYEAQPDKSGLPSDRFSAERPEGSISTLTIQRTEQRDSAMYRCASSLELIHRDRSDTQSFGPGTRLTVL.

The chain has TRBV15 and TRBJ2-1, with D possibly matching TRBD1 (6 bases). The CDR3 covers 17 residues. The germline V gene encodes CDR1 LNHNV and CDR2 YYDKDF (reference sequence). Trimming removed 0 bases at V and 0 bases at J, with 12 bases between. CDR3 residues: CATSRDKARGSYNEQFF. CDR3 nucleotides: TGTGCCACCAGCAGAGATAAGGCCAGGGGCTCCTACAATGAGCAGTTCTTC.

The table lists this clonotype with a few counts. The J gene is TRBJ2-7, the V gene TRBV7-2, with a tentative D call TRBD2 (6 bases). Germline V gene lookup returns CDR1 SGHTA and CDR2 FQGNSA. CDR3 length equals 15 residues. Trimming took 5 bases from V and 3 from J, leaving 17 bases between them. CDR3 DNA: TGTGCCAGCAGCCCAAGGACTAACCAATTCTACGAGCAGTACTTC. Protein sequence: CASSPRTNQFYEQYF.

The gene calls are TRBV28 and TRBJ2-1, with a weak D call TRBD2 (7 bases). V was shortened by 2 bases and J by 1 base, with 15 bases between the two germline ends. The CDR3 contains 17 residues. The V gene's germline CDR1 is MDHEN and CDR2 SYDVKM. The CDR3 DNA reads as TGTGCCAGCAGTTTAGGGGGGGGCTTGGAATCCTACAATGAGCAGTTCTTC. Protein product: CASSLGGGLESYNEQFF. Using reference TRBV28 and TRBJ2-1 for the parts outside the CDR3, the full variable domain is DVKVTQSSRYLVKRTGEKVFLECVQDMDHENMFWYRQDPGLGLRLIYFSYDVKMKEKGDIPEGYSVSREKKERFSLILESASTNQTSMYLCASSLGGGLESYNEQFFGPGTRLTVL.

V gene TRBV28 combines with J gene TRBJ2-3; 13 nucleotides align to TRBD2. The J segment lost 1 base and the V segment lost 3 bases, leaving 10 bases of the junction unmatched. Germline lookup yields CDR1 MDHEN and CDR2 SYDVKM. The CDR3 covers 19 residues. Here the CDR3 reads CASSLARPGLAGRTDTQYF. In DNA form, the CDR3 reads TGTGCCAGCAGTTTGGCTCGACCGGGACTAGCGGGGCGCACAGATACGCAGTATTTT.

The chain joins TRBV5-1 to TRBJ2-1, with 14 bases fitting TRBD2. Per germline, CDR1 SGHRS and CDR2 YFSETQ. The CDR3 is 19 residues long. V trimming: 1 base; J trimming: 0 bases; junction bases outside the gene matches: 6. The chain's CDR3 is CASSLRRTSGGSSYNEQFF. The DNA for the CDR3 is TGCGCCAGCAGCTTGCGCCGGACTAGCGGGGGGAGCTCCTACAATGAGCAGTTCTTC.

This chain joins TRBV20-1 and TRBJ2-5; 10 bases agree with TRBD2. The V gene's germline CDR1 is DFQATT and CDR2 SNEGSKA (reference sequence). The CDR3 has 11 amino acids. Trimming cost V 7 bases and J 11 bases; bases outside gene matches: 7. The CDR3 sequence: CSDQGAGGQYF. CDR3 bases: TGCAGTGACCAAGGAGCGGGAGGGCAGTACTTC.

Regarding this clonotype: A single base separates this from a much larger clone, so it may be a read error. The V gene is TRBV20-1, the J gene TRBJ2-5; D call uncertain. Judging by the DNA end, TRBJ2-7 fits better; the J call may be wrong. There are 11 residues in the CDR3. Germline values: CDR1 DFQATT, CDR2 SNEGSKA (reference sequence). CDR3 sequence: CSARDHPEQYF. CDR3 bases: TGCAGTGCTAGAGATCACCCCGAGCAGTACTTC.

In this sample, this clonotype turned up once. This CDR3 reads CASSFSGGPLNNSPLHF. CDR3 DNA: TGTGCCAGCAGCTTCTCAGGGGGCCCCCTGAATAATTCACCCCTCCACTTT. The gene calls are TRBV27 and TRBJ1-6; TRBD1 matches 8 bases. This CDR3 comprises 17 residues. CDR1 MNHEY and CDR2 SMNVEV come from the germline V gene (reference sequence). V was clipped by 6 bases and J by 5 bases; unmatched bases: 12.

The chain uses TRBV28 and TRBJ2-2, with unresolved D. Trimming removed 6 bases from V and 0 bases from J, with 14 bases in between. Germline V lookup: CDR1 MDHEN, CDR2 SYDVKM. The CDR3 runs to 16 residues. CDR3 nucleotides: TGTGCCAGCAGGCGTTCTAGGGATACGAACACCGGGGAGCTGTTTTTT. Protein product: CASRRSRDTNTGELFF.

This clonotype has more than one count but fewer than ten. The J gene is TRBJ2-4, the V gene TRBV6-5, with TRBD1 as a possible D gene (5 bases). The CDR3 length is 15 residues. Germline lookup yields CDR1 MNHEY and CDR2 SVGAGI. Trimming shortened V by 2 bases and J by 1 base, and 9 bases separated the two germline ends. CDR3 nucleotides: TGTGCCAGCAGTTACCGGCCAGGGGCCAAAAACATTCAGTACTTC. Amino acids: CASSYRPGAKNIQYF.

This clonotype showed up just a few times. The gene calls are TRBV24-1 and TRBJ1-5, with D uncertain. Germline V lookup: CDR1 KGHDR, CDR2 SFDVKD. There are 16 residues in the CDR3. The germline V and J ends were trimmed by 0 bases and 0 bases, with 8 bases remaining between them. The CDR3 loop reads CATSDLNPDSNQPQHF. The CDR3 nucleotides are TGTGCCACCAGTGATTTGAATCCGGATAGCAATCAGCCCCAGCATTTT.

The chain links TRBV27 to TRBJ2-5, with D hard to call. The CDR3 extends over 15 amino acids. Germline loops: CDR1 MNHEY, CDR2 SMNVEV (reference sequence). Trimming left V 5 bases short and J 6 bases short, with 19 bases between. The CDR3: CASSVIPKDEKTQYF. CDR3 DNA sequence: TGTGCCAGCAGTGTTATCCCCAAGGACGAAAAGACCCAGTACTTC.